This TCR beta chain was recorded in a study of PD-L1 blockade in urothelial cancer. As for the study in general: Atezolizumab (1,200 mg intravenously every 3 weeks) began at some point between 2014 and 2016 for patients. Blood was evaluated 3 weeks (second dose) and 6 weeks after therapy began.

Sample numbers ranged from 1 to 8 per patient, encompassing pretreatment and on-treatment collections. Measured with immunoSEQ multiplex PCR; TCRdb has only the in-frame clones, and not every one. The data show about 82,000 clones, with 90% seen just once and 8% to 9.5% held by the top ten. V lost 5 bases to trimming and J lost 3 bases, with 25 bases between them. This CDR3 spans 18 amino acids. Germline loops: CDR1 SGHAT, CDR2 FQDESV (reference sequence). The receptor was derived from a man between 60 and 70 years old with urothelial cancer. The sample in question was PBMCs, obtained around atezolizumab (anti-PD-L1) treatment. The chain carries TRBV11-1 and TRBJ2-5; tentative D call: TRBD1 (7 bases). CDR3 coding DNA: TGTGCCAGCAGCCCGTTCGCCCCCGGGGGACAGCCCAAAGAGACCCAGTACTTC. Translating gives CASSPFAPGGQPKETQYF.